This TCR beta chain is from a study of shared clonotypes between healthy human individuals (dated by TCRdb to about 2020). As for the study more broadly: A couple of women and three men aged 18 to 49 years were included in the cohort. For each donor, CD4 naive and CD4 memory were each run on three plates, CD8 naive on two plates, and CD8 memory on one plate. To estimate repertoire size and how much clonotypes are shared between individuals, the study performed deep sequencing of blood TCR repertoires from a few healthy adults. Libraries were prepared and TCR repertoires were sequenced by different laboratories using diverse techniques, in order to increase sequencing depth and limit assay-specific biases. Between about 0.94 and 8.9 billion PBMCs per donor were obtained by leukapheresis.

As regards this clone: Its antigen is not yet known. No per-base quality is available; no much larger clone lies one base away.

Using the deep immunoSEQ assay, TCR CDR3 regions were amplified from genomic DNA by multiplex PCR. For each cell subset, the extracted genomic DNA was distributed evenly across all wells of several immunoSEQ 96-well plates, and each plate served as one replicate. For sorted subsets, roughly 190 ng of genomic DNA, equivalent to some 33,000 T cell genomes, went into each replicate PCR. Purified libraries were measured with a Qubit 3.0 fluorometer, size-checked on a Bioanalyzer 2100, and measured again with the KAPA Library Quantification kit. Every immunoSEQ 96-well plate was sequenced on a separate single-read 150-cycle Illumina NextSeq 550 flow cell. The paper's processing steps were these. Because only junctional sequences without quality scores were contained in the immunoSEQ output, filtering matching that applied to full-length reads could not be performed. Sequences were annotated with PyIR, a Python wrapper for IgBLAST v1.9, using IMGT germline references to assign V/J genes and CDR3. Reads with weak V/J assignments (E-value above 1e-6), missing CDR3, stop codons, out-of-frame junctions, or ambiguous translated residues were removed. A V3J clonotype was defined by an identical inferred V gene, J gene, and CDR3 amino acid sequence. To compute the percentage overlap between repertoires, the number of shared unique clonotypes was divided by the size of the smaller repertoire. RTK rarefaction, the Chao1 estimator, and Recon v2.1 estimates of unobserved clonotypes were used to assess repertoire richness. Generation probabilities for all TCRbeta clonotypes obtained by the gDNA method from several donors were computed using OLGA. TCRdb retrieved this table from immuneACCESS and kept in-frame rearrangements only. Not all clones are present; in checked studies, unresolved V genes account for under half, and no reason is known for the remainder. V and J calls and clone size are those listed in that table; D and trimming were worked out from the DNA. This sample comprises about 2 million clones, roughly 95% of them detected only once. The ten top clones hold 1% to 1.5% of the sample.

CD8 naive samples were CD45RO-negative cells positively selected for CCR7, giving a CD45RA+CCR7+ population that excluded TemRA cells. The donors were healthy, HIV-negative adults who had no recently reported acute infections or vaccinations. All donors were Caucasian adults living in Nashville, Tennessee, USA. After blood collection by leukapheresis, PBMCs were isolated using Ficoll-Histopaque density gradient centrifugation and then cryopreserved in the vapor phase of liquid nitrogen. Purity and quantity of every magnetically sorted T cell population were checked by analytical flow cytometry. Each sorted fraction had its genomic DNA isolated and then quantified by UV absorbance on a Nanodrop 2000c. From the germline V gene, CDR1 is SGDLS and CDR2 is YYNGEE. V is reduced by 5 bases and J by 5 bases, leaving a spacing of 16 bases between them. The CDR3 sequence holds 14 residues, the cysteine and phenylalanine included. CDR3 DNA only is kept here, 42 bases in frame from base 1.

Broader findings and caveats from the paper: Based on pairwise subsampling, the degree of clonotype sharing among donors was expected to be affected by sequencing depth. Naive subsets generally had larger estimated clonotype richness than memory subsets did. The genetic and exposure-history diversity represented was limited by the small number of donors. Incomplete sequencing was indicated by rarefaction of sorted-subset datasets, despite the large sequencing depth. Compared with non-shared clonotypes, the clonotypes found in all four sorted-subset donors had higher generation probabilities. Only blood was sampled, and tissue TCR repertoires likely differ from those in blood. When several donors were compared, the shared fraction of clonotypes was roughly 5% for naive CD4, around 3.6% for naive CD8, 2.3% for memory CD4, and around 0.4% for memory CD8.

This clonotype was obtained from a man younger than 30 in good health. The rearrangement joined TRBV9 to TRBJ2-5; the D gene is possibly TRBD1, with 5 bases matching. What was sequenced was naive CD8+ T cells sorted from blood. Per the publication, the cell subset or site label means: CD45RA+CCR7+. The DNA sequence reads TGTGCCAGCAGTTACCAGGGTGGGAAGGAGACCCAGTACTTC. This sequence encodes CASSYQGGKETQYF.